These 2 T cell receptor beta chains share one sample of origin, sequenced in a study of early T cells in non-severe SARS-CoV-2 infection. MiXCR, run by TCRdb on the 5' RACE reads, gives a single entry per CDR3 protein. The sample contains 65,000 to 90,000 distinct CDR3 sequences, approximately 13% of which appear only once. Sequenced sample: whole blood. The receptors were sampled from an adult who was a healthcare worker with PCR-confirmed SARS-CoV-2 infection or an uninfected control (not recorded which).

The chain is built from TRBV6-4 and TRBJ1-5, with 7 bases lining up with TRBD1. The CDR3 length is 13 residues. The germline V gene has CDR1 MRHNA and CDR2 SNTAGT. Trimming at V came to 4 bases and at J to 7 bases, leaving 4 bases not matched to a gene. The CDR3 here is CASSADRDQPQHF. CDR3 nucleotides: TGTGCCAGCAGTGCCGACAGGGACCAGCCCCAGCATTTT.

CDR3 in DNA: TGTGCCAGCAGCTTAACCAGGGAGGGTTACGAGCAGTACTTC. Its protein product is CASSLTREGYEQYF. The chain carries TRBV7-8 and TRBJ2-7, with 7 bases lining up with TRBD2. The CDR3 loop spans 14 amino acids. Germline CDR1 is SGHVS and CDR2 is FQNEAQ. The junction had 5 bases not matched to a gene; V was cut back by 2 bases and J by 4 bases.